Below, 30 T cell receptor beta chains from the same sample are listed, as sequenced in a study of regulatory T cells in long-lasting Graves disease. Noted time point: persistent/refractory GD, antithyroid drugs over 5 years with positive TRAb. PBMC-derived RNA was used for the TCR library. Arm-PCR of CDR3 regions with iRepertoire HTBI primers generated TCR beta libraries. TCRdb called the multiplex PCR reads again in MiXCR, with one record for every CDR3 protein. The table has fewer than 450,000 distinct CDR3 sequences, about 25% seen once. This specimen was peripheral blood mononuclear cells (PBMCs), taken when the disease was refractory, from a patient treated with antithyroid drugs. The source of these receptors is a female donor with Graves disease.

About this clonotype itself: One end of the junction varies from germline; a read error may be responsible. The rearrangement links TRBV3-1 to TRBJ1-2; TRBD1 might be the D (6 bases). CDR3 length equals 12 residues. Germline V gene lookup returns CDR1 LGHDT and CDR2 YNNKEL (reference sequence). The CDR3 DNA reads TGTGCCAACAGCCCTACAGGGTATGGCTACACCTTC. It translates to CANSPTGYGYTF.

This clonotype was seen many times. The chain links TRBV6-5 to TRBJ2-7; D is perhaps TRBD1 (5 bases). CDR1 is MNHEY, CDR2 SVGAGI, per germline. The CDR3 consists of 15 residues. Between the trimmed V and J ends, which lost 2 bases and 0 bases, there was a span of 11 bases. CDR3 protein: CASSYVQGLSYEQYF. The CDR3 coding sequence is TGTGCCAGCAGTTACGTTCAGGGTCTCTCCTACGAGCAGTACTTC.

This clonotype was picked up a small number of times. The chain uses TRBV5-1 and TRBJ1-2; no clear D gene. The germline V gene has CDR1 SGHRS and CDR2 YFSETQ. The V gene lost 2 bases and the J gene lost 1 base, with 12 bases spanning the gap. This CDR3 is built from 15 residues. The CDR3 DNA follows: TGCGCCAGCAGCTTTCGGGCGTACGATAACTATGGCTACACCTTC. It translates to CASSFRAYDNYGYTF.

This clonotype came up a few times. This chain links TRBV7-2 with TRBJ1-1; 8 bases align to TRBD1. The CDR3 is made up of 17 amino acids. Germline loops: CDR1 SGHTA, CDR2 FQGNSA. V lost 2 bases and J lost 4; bases outside the gene matches: 12. The CDR3 DNA follows: TGTGCCAGCAGCTTAAGGACAGGGCGATCAGGGAGCACTGAAGCTTTCTTT. This translates into CASSLRTGRSGSTEAFF.

The V gene is TRBV5-1, the J gene TRBJ2-4, with TRBD1 matching 7 bases. Per germline, CDR1 SGHRS and CDR2 YFSETQ. The CDR3 length is 15 residues. The V and J ends lost 0 bases and 4 bases, in that order; junction bases with no gene match: 4. The CDR3 DNA follows: TGCGCCAGCAGCTTGGCCGGGACAGCGAAAAACATTCAGTACTTC. This codes for CASSLAGTAKNIQYF.

The chain uses TRBV20-1 and TRBJ1-3; D unresolved. V gave up 0 bases and J gave up 4 bases, with 7 bases separating them. The V gene's germline CDR1 is DFQATT and CDR2 SNEGSKA (reference sequence). The CDR3 has 13 residues. CDR3 DNA sequence: TGCAGTGCTAGAGATTCGAGGGGAAACACCATATATTTT. As protein: CSARDSRGNTIYF.

This clonotype has only a few counts. This chain links TRBV12-5 with TRBJ1-1; TRBD1 is a possible D gene (5 bases). Trimming took off 6 bases at V and 1 base at J, with 12 bases between the two ends. The germline V gene encodes CDR1 LGHNT and CDR2 FRNRAP. The CDR3 contains 14 residues. In nucleotides, the CDR3 is TGTGCTAGTGGACCTGACACAGGGAACACTGAAGCTTTCTTT. This encodes CASGPDTGNTEAFF.

The chain recombines TRBV2 with TRBJ1-1; D possibly corresponds to TRBD1 (6 bases). CDR1 SNHLY and CDR2 FYNNEI come from the germline V gene. Trimming removed 10 bases from V and 7 bases from J, with 16 bases in between. This CDR3 region has 12 residues. The CDR3 sequence: CATSRGEYEAFF. CDR3 in DNA: TGTGCCACAAGTAGGGGGGAATATGAAGCTTTCTTT. The full variable domain, with the rest looked up from reference TRBV2 and TRBJ1-1, is EPEVTQTPSHQVTQMGQEVILRCVPISNHLYFYWYRQILGQKVEFLVSFYNNEISEKSEIFDDQFSVERPDGSNFTLKIRSTKLEDSAMYFCATSRGEYEAFFGQGTRLTVV.

This clonotype has ten or more counts. This sequence joins TRBV6-1 and TRBJ2-3; D remains ambiguous. This CDR3 is 15 amino acids long. Trimming pared 5 bases from V and 3 bases from J, leaving 15 bases between. Germline V CDR1 and CDR2: MNHNS, SASEGT. The CDR3 DNA reads as TGTGCCAGCAGTCTCACACCAGCCTGGACAGATACGCAGTATTTT. Its protein is CASSLTPAWTDTQYF.

This clonotype was counted at least ten times. This rearrangement joins TRBV6-5 to TRBJ2-7, with 7 nucleotides matching TRBD1. V lost 0 bases and J lost 3; bases outside the gene matches: 5. The CDR3 has 15 amino acids. The germline V gene encodes CDR1 MNHEY and CDR2 SVGAGI. DNA for the CDR3: TGTGCCAGCAGTTACTCATTGGACAGGAGCTACGAGCAGTACTTC. Amino acids: CASSYSLDRSYEQYF.

The chain links TRBV2 to TRBJ2-7; D is unresolved. V lost 6 bases to trimming and J lost 5 bases, with 11 bases between them. The CDR3 runs to 12 residues. Germline V gene data show CDR1 as SNHLY and CDR2 as FYNNEI. The CDR3 DNA sequence: TGTGCCAGCAGCTCCGGGTTGAACGAGCAGTACTTC. Translation: CASSSGLNEQYF.

V and J are TRBV6-5 and TRBJ1-5; weak D call: TRBD1 (6 bases). CDR1 MNHEY and CDR2 SVGAGI come from the germline V gene. CDR3 length: 14 amino acids. Deletions cut 2 bases from V and 3 bases from J, with 8 bases between. CDR3 region: CASSYGGANQPQHF. The CDR3 coding sequence is TGTGCCAGCAGTTACGGGGGGGCCAATCAGCCCCAGCATTTT.

The J gene is TRBJ2-7, the V gene TRBV11-2, with 11 bases fitting TRBD2. The J segment lost 3 bases and the V segment lost 5 bases, leaving 6 bases of the junction unmatched. In germline, CDR1 is SGHAT, CDR2 FQNNGV. CDR3 size: 15 residues. The CDR3 nucleotides are TGTGCCAGCAGCGCGGGACTAGCGGTTTACTACGAGCAGTACTTC. Translated: CASSAGLAVYYEQYF.

The chain has TRBV5-1 and TRBJ2-2; 9 bases agree with TRBD2. The CDR3 totals 16 residues. Germline CDR1 SGHRS, CDR2 YFSETQ. V lost 0 bases to trimming and J lost 4 bases; unmatched junction nucleotides: 4. CDR3 nucleotides: TGCGCCAGCAGCTTGGAAGCTAGCGGGATCACCGGGGAGCTGTTTTTT. Translated: CASSLEASGITGELFF. Full variable domain (outside the CDR3, taken from reference TRBV5-1 and TRBJ2-2): KAGVTQTPRYLIKTRGQQVTLSCSPISGHRSVSWYQQTPGQGLQFLFEYFSETQRNKGNFPGRFSGRQFSNSRSEMNVSTLELGDSALYLCASSLEASGITGELFFGEGSRLTVL.

This clonotype came up many times. This chain connects TRBV7-8 to TRBJ2-2; 11 bases agree with TRBD2. The junction had 5 bases not matched to a gene; V was cut back by 2 bases and J by 6 bases. Germline V gene lookup returns CDR1 SGHVS and CDR2 FQNEAQ. This CDR3 is 16 amino acids long. The CDR3 here is CASSLLAGGFAGELFF. DNA of the CDR3: TGTGCCAGCAGCTTACTAGCGGGAGGATTTGCCGGGGAGCTGTTTTTT.

The chain combines TRBV20-1 with TRBJ2-7; D is unclear. V was trimmed by 3 bases and J by 2 bases, leaving 14 bases between them. Germline CDR1 is DFQATT and CDR2 is SNEGSKA (reference sequence). This CDR3 region has 14 residues. The CDR3 bases are TGCAGTGCTAGCCCGGAAGGACCCACCTACGAGCAGTACTTC. Its translation: CSASPEGPTYEQYF.

This sequence joins TRBV7-9 and TRBJ2-7, with TRBD2 matching over 11 bases. The V and J ends lost 7 bases and 4 bases, in that order; junction bases with no gene match: 6. The CDR3 has 14 residues. CDR1 is SEHNR, CDR2 FQNEAQ, per germline (reference sequence). CDR3 loop: CASISTSGMYEQYF. The CDR3 DNA sequence: TGTGCCAGCATATCGACTAGCGGGATGTACGAGCAGTACTTC.

As to this clonotype: With a much larger clone just one base away, this may be a read error. This chain connects TRBV12-3 or TRBV12-4 to TRBJ2-5; 10 bases align to TRBD2. CDR3 length: 16 amino acids. With V trimmed by 3 bases and J by 4 bases, 8 bases remained unmatched. This chain's CDR3 is CASSLLELAGTETQYF. The CDR3 nucleotides are TGTGCCAGCAGTTTGCTCGAACTAGCGGGGACAGAGACCCAGTACTTC.

This clonotype appeared a few times. This chain joins TRBV7-2 and TRBJ1-3, with D unclear. CDR1 and CDR2 (germline): SGHTA, FQGNSA. Trimming pared 1 base from V and 0 bases from J, leaving 7 bases between. The CDR3 is 15 amino acids. The CDR3 sequence is CASSLVIRSGNTIYF. The CDR3 DNA sequence: TGTGCCAGCAGCTTAGTTATCCGCTCTGGAAACACCATATATTTT.

This clonotype has a handful of counts. V gene TRBV6-9 combines with J gene TRBJ2-7; the match to TRBD2 covers 9 bases. Germline values: CDR1 MNHGY, CDR2 SVAAGI. The CDR3 consists of 15 residues. Trimming took 3 bases from V and 2 from J; bases not matched to a gene: 5. The chain's CDR3 is CASSYLAGGPYEQYF. The CDR3 nucleotides read TGTGCCAGCAGTTACTTGGCGGGAGGGCCCTACGAGCAGTACTTC.

As for this clonotype: This sequence is one base from a far larger clone and is likely a read error. The chain joins TRBV12-3 or TRBV12-4 to TRBJ2-7; D is ambiguous. The J call is uncertain, as TRBJ2-5 better fits the DNA end. The CDR3 is 14 amino acids. The DNA of the CDR3 is TGTGCCAGCACTACAGAAAGGGCAGAAGAGACCCAGTACTTC. Translation: CASTTERAEETQYF.

Many counts were recorded for this clonotype. The rearrangement uses TRBV11-2 and TRBJ1-2; D remains ambiguous. Trimming removed 0 bases at V and 8 bases at J, with 4 bases between. The CDR3 is 11 amino acids. Germline-derived CDR1 and CDR2 are SGHAT and FQNNGV. The CDR3 coding sequence is TGTGCCAGCAGCTTAGACGAGGGCTACACCTTC. Its protein is CASSLDEGYTF.

This clonotype was detected many times. The chain couples TRBV2 to TRBJ2-5; tentatively, D is TRBD2 (5 bases). From germline, CDR1 is SNHLY and CDR2 FYNNEI. CDR3 length: 14 amino acids. V lost 8 bases and J 4 bases, leaving 17 bases between the germline ends. The CDR3 region is CASGLTRKVETQYF. The DNA of the CDR3 is TGTGCCAGCGGCCTAACTAGGAAGGTAGAGACCCAGTACTTC. Together with reference TRBV2 and TRBJ2-5, the CDR3 gives the full variable domain: EPEVTQTPSHQVTQMGQEVILRCVPISNHLYFYWYRQILGQKVEFLVSFYNNEISEKSEIFDDQFSVERPDGSNFTLKIRSTKLEDSAMYFCASGLTRKVETQYFGPGTRLLVL.

The chain joins TRBV18 to TRBJ2-1; the match to TRBD1 covers 10 bases. There are 17 residues in the CDR3. Germline V CDR1 and CDR2: KGHSH, LQKENI. The V segment lost 7 bases and the J segment 7 bases; nucleotides outside the gene matches: 16. The CDR3 protein is CASLTTRDRGSVNEQFF. The CDR3 nucleotides are TGTGCCAGCTTAACCACCCGGGACAGGGGATCGGTGAATGAGCAGTTCTTC.

Regarding this clonotype: Possible read error: a much larger clone is one base away. CDR3 DNA: TGTGCCAGCAGCCTAGCTTGCCGGGACAGTGGCTTCTTAAGGACTGAAGCTTTCTTT. Encoded protein: CASSLACRDSGFLRTEAFF. V and J are TRBV6-1 and TRBJ1-1; 7 bases map to TRBD1. Germline-derived CDR1 and CDR2 are MNHNS and SASEGT. V lost 6 bases to trimming and J lost 5 bases; unmatched junction nucleotides: 24. The CDR3 contains 19 residues.

The chain recombines TRBV5-1 with TRBJ2-5; a weak D match, TRBD2 (5 bases). There are 14 residues in the CDR3. V dropped 3 bases and J dropped 7 bases, with 16 bases sitting between them. The germline gives CDR1 SGHRS, CDR2 YFSETQ. The DNA of the CDR3 is TGCGCCAGCAGCTCCCGGTCCGATGGAGGGACCCAGTACTTC. This gives the protein CASSSRSDGGTQYF.

Concerning this clonotype: Since a much larger clone is just one base distant, this may be a read error. The rearrangement uses TRBV30 and TRBJ1-2; possibly TRBD1 for D (6 bases). CDR1 and CDR2 from the germline V gene are GTSNPN and SVGIG (reference sequence). Trimming left V 5 bases short and J 8 bases short, with 21 bases between. The CDR3 consists of 14 residues. CDR3 sequence: CAWDAPGGGTGYTF. In nucleotides, the CDR3 is TGTGCCTGGGACGCACCGGGGGGCGGAACCGGCTACACCTTC.

This chain uses TRBV6-2 or TRBV6-3 with TRBJ2-1, with TRBD2 as a possible D gene (5 bases). The V and J ends lost 7 bases and 2 bases respectively, with 15 bases between them. The CDR3 has 15 residues. The germline V gene encodes CDR1 MNHEY and CDR2 SVGEGT. CDR3 coding DNA: TGTGCCAGCACCCTAGGACTGGACGCCTACAATGAGCAGTTCTTC. It specifies CASTLGLDAYNEQFF.

This clonotype was counted between two and nine times. The genes are TRBV12-3 or TRBV12-4 and TRBJ2-2, with a possible D match to TRBD2 (5 bases). Trimming took off 3 bases at V and 0 bases at J, with 11 bases between the two ends. The CDR3 has 16 residues. CDR3 in DNA: TGTGCCAGCAGTTTCGGGGAGCCCGCGAACACCGGGGAGCTGTTTTTT. Its protein is CASSFGEPANTGELFF.

This clonotype turned up a few times. J is TRBJ1-2 and V is TRBV13, with TRBD1 matching over 8 bases. The CDR3 sequence is 15 residues long. In germline, CDR1 is PRHDT, CDR2 FYEKMQ (reference sequence). J lost 1 base, V lost 6 bases, and 7 bases had no gene match. CDR3 loop: CASSRVTGVNYGYTF. The CDR3 DNA is TGTGCCAGCAGTCGAGTGACAGGGGTTAACTATGGCTACACCTTC. Combining the CDR3 with reference TRBV13 and TRBJ1-2 gives the whole variable domain AAGVIQSPRHLIKEKRETATLKCYPIPRHDTVYWYQQGPGQDPQFLISFYEKMQSDKGSIPDRFSAQQFSDYHSELNMSSLELGDSALYFCASSRVTGVNYGYTFGSGTRLTVV.